This T cell receptor beta chain originates from a study of blood T cell repertoires in COVID-19 (dated by TCRdb to 2019 to 2021). About the investigation overall: Collaborator samples came from the United States, Italy and Spain and covered acute and convalescent phases of COVID-19. Nearly every sample came with metadata listing a de-identified subject ID, COVID-19 status, age in years and sex. Where HLA class I and class II types were available, the types were taken from metadata supplied by the sample provider, not from assay-based typing. The prospective study material was composed of cDNA or gDNA derived from T cells, B-cell-depleted T cells, or PBMCs. A freely available public database, intended as a resource for researchers studying the immune response to SARS-CoV-2, is where the repertoires were released. The dataset comprised deeply sampled blood TCRbeta repertoires from subjects exposed to, actively infected with, or recovered from COVID-19. Samples came from the ongoing ImmuneRACE study (first 160 participants) plus 1,254 subjects from 6 global collaborators.

General study outcomes and caveats: The amount of clinical and demographic metadata varied by source and participant and was provided uncurated.

In the prospective study, participants were about 18 to 89 years old, resided in around 25 geographic areas of the United States, and were enrolled through a virtual design. In the prospective study, participants were assigned to cohorts based on the clinical history participants reported in a screening survey and a study questionnaire. Each participant in the prospective study had whole blood, serum and a nasopharyngeal or oropharyngeal swab collected by mobile phlebotomists. Participants in the prospective study had the option to provide additional blood draws and questionnaires over an approximately 2-month period. Before DNA extraction, prospective study blood samples were shipped either frozen or at room temperature. The immunoSEQ Assay, a bias-controlled multiplex PCR, was used to amplify TCRbeta CDR3 regions from genomic DNA. Per the authors' processing: The number of nucleated cells in each sample was estimated by amplification of reference gene primers within the assay. Sequence reads were collapsed and filtered to measure the absolute abundance of every unique TCRbeta CDR3 rearrangement. For each sample, productive Simpson clonality was calculated as the square root of Simpson's diversity index over productive rearrangements. TCRdb obtained this table from immuneACCESS and retained in-frame rearrangements with V and J assigned. These tables miss some clones; where compared with another copy, unresolved V genes account for less than half of the shortfall, and the remainder is unexplained. Clone size and the V and J calls come from that table; the DNA yielded D and trimming. For this sample the table gives roughly 190,000 clones, of which roughly 82% were detected only once. The ten most abundant clones make up about 5% of the sample.

According to the germline V gene, CDR1 reads SGHTA and CDR2 reads FQGNSA. The junction shows trimming of 8 bases on V and 8 bases on J, plus 15 bases between the germline ends. The CDR3 measures 13 amino acids from cysteine to phenylalanine. Only the CDR3 region is kept as DNA, spanning 39 bases read in frame from base 1. Turning to this clone: What this receptor recognizes is not known. Per-nucleotide qualities are absent, and no much larger clonotype sits a single base away.

Recombination linked TRBV7-2 to TRBJ1-4; no D gene can be assigned with confidence. The sample was PBMCs or T cells enriched from blood (not recorded which). The sequence derives from a woman aged 60-70 years with acute COVID-19. In nucleotide form, the sequence is TGTGCCAGCGTCCGCGGGTTTGGGGAAAAACTGTTTTTT. Its protein is CASVRGFGEKLFF.